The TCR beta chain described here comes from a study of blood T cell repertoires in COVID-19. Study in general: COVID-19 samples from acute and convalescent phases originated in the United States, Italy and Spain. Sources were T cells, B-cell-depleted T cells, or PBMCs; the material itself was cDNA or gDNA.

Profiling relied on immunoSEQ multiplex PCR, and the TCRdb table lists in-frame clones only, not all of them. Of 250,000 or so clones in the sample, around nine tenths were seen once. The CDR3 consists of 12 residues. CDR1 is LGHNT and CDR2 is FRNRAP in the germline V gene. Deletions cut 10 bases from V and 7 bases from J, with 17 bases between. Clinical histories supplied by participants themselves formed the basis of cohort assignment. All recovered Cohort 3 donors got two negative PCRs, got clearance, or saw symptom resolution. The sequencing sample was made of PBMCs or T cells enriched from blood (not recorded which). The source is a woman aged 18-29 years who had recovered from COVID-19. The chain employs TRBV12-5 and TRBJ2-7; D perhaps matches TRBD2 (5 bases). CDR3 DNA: TGTGCTACATCCTCGGGGATGTGGGAGCAGTACTTC. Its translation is CATSSGMWEQYF.